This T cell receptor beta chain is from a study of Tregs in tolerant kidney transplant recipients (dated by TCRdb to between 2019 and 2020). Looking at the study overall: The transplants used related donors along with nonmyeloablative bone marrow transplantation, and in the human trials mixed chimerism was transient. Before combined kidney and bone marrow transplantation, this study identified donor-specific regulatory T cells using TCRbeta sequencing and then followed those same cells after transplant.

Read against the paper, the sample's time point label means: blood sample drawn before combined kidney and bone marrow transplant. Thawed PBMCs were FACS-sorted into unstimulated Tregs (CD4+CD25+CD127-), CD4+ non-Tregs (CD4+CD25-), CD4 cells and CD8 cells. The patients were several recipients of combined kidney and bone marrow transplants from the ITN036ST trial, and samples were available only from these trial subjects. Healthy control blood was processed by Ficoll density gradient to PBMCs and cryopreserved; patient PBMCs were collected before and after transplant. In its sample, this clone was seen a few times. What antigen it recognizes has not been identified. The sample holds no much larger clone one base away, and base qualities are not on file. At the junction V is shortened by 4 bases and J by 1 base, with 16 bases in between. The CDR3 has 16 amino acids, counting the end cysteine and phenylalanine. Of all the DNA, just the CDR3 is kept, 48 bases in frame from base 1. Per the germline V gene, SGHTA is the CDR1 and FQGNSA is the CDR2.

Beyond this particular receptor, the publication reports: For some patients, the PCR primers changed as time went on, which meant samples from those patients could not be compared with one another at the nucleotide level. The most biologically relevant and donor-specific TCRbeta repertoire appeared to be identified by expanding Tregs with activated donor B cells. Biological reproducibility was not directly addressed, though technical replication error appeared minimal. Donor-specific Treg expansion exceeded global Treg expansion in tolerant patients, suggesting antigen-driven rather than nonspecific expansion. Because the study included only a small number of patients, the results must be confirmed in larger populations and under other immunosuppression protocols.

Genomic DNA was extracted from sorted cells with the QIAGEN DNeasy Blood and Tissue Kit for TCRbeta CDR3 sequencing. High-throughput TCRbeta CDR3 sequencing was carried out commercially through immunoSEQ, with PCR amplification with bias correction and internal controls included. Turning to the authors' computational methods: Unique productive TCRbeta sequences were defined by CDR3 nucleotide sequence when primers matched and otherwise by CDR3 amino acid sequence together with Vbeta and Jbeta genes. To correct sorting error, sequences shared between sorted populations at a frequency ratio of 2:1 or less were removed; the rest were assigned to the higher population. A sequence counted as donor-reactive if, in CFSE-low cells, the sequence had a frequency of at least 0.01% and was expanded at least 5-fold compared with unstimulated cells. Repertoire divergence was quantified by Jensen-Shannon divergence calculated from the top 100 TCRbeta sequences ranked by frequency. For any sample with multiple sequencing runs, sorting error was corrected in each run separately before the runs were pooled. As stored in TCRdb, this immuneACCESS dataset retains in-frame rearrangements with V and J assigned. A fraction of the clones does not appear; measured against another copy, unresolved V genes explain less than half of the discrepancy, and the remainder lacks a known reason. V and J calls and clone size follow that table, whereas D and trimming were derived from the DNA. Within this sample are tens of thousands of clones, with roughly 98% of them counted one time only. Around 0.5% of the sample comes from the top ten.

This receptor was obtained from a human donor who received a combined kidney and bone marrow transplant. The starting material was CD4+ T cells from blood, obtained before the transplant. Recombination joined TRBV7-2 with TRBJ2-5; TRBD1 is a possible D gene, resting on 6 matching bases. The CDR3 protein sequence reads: CASSYRAGAIQETQYF. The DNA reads TGTGCCAGCAGCTACAGGGCAGGGGCTATCCAAGAGACCCAGTACTTC.